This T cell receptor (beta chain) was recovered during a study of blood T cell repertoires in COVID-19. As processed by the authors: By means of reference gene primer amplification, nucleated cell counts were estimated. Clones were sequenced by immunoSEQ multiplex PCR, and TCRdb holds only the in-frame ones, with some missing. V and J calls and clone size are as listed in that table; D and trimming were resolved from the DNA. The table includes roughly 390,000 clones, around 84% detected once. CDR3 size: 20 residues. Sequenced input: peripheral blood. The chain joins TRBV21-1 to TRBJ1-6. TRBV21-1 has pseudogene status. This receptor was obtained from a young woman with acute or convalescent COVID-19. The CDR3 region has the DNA TGTGCCAGCAGCAAAGGAGGAACTAGGGGGGGGAGCTCCTATAATTCACCCCTCCACTTT. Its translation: CASSKGGTRGGSSYNSPLHF.